One sample yielded the 12 T cell receptor beta chains listed below, sequenced in a study of regulatory T cells in long-lasting Graves disease. Building of the TCR beta libraries involved iRepertoire HTBI primers and Arm-PCR of CDR3 regions. One entry per CDR3 protein results from TCRdb running MiXCR on the multiplex PCR reads. The table shows 350,000 to 550,000 distinct CDR3 sequences, with about a sixth occurring only once. Time point indicated: newly diagnosed GD, antithyroid drugs for less than 3 months. TCR sequences were obtained from RNA taken from PBMCs. The data were also submitted as part of a second study, on T cells in Graves' hyperthyroidism and ophthalmopathy.

The sequenced sample was peripheral blood mononuclear cells (PBMCs), obtained at new diagnosis, from a patient treated with antithyroid drugs. These receptors were obtained from a woman younger than 30 with Graves disease.

The chain is built from TRBV28 and TRBJ2-7; 12 bases line up with TRBD2. The CDR3 has 15 amino acids. V gave up 4 bases and J gave up 3 bases; unmatched junction bases: 4. Germline V gene lookup returns CDR1 MDHEN and CDR2 SYDVKM. This chain's CDR3 is CASSSPGLAGYEQYF. CDR3 nucleotides: TGTGCCAGCAGTTCTCCGGGACTAGCGGGCTACGAGCAGTACTTC.

The gene calls are TRBV29-1 and TRBJ1-1; a weak D match, TRBD1 (6 bases). Germline V CDR1 and CDR2: SQVTM, ANQGSEA. Trimming removed 7 bases from V and 5 bases from J, with 14 bases in between. The CDR3 extends over 12 amino acids. The CDR3 sequence: CSGTQGGTEAFF. Here the CDR3 DNA reads TGCAGCGGCACACAGGGAGGGACTGAAGCTTTCTTT.

This clonotype has only a few counts. The J gene is TRBJ1-2, the V gene TRBV7-9, with TRBD1 as a possible D gene (6 bases). Germline V gene sequence: CDR1 SEHNR, CDR2 FQNEAQ (reference sequence). There are 13 residues in the CDR3. The ends were cut back, 4 bases at V and 5 bases at J, with 11 bases in the middle. The CDR3 loop reads CASSSGEGYGYTF. CDR3 coding DNA: TGTGCCAGCAGCTCAGGGGAGGGTTATGGCTACACCTTC.

This clonotype was detected only a few times. The chain has TRBV10-2 and TRBJ2-7; no clear D gene. V was pared by 7 bases and J by 0 bases, with 7 bases between. CDR3 length: 12 amino acids. The germline V gene has CDR1 WSHSY and CDR2 SAAADI. CDR3 residues: CASMASSYEQYF. In DNA, the CDR3 is TGCGCCAGCATGGCCTCCTCCTACGAGCAGTACTTC.

This clonotype appeared a few times. This sequence joins TRBV29-1 and TRBJ2-3, with D tentatively TRBD1 (5 bases). Germline V CDR1 and CDR2: SQVTM, ANQGSEA. The CDR3 sequence is 14 residues long. The V end was cut by 2 bases, the J end by 7 bases, with 16 bases between. The CDR3 sequence is CSVETGPNPNTQYF. The CDR3 DNA reads TGCAGCGTTGAAACAGGACCTAACCCAAATACGCAGTATTTT.

Many counts were recorded for this clonotype. The chain is built from TRBV27 and TRBJ2-7; TRBD2 is a possible D gene (5 bases). V lost 4 bases, J lost 6 bases, and 10 bases lay in between. The CDR3 spans 12 residues. Germline CDR1 and CDR2: MNHEY and SMNVEV (reference sequence). CDR3 region: CASSYLGSEQYF. DNA of the CDR3: TGTGCCAGCAGTTATTTGGGGAGCGAGCAGTACTTC.

The V gene is TRBV19, the J gene TRBJ2-3; 7 positions agree with TRBD2. The CDR3 spans 15 residues. Germline CDR1 is LNHDA and CDR2 is SQIVND (reference sequence). The V segment lost 3 bases and the J segment 9 bases; nucleotides outside the gene matches: 12. CDR3 coding DNA: TGTGCCAGTAGTATCGGCGGGAGCCTCTTGGGGACGCAGTATTTT. Translating it yields CASSIGGSLLGTQYF.

This clonotype was observed at least ten times. V and J are TRBV27 and TRBJ2-7; 8 bases fit TRBD2. Germline V CDR1 and CDR2: MNHEY, SMNVEV (reference sequence). This CDR3 comprises 15 residues. V lost 3 bases, J lost 1 base, and 5 bases stayed unmatched. The CDR3 DNA reads as TGTGCCAGCAGTTTGATAGCGGGGATTTCCTACGAGCAGTACTTC. The encoded protein is CASSLIAGISYEQYF.

The J gene is TRBJ2-5, the V gene TRBV25-1, with D possibly TRBD1 on 6 matching bases. This CDR3 is built from 14 residues. Between the trimmed V and J ends, which lost 3 bases and 5 bases, there was a span of 13 bases. CDR1 and CDR2 (germline): MGHDK, SYGVNS. CDR3 sequence reads: CASSDPGTSETQYF. The CDR3, as DNA: TGTGCCAGCAGTGATCCCGGGACATCGGAGACCCAGTACTTC.

The rearrangement joins TRBV30 to TRBJ2-1; D uncertain. CDR3 length: 13 residues. Trimming shortened V by 0 bases and J by 6 bases, and 9 bases separated the two germline ends. Germline lookup yields CDR1 GTSNPN and CDR2 SVGIG (reference sequence). CDR3 loop: CAWSVDQPNEQFF. CDR3 nucleotides: TGTGCCTGGAGTGTGGATCAGCCCAATGAGCAGTTCTTC.

V and J are TRBV11-2 and TRBJ1-5; perhaps TRBD1 as D (5 bases). Per the germline V gene, CDR1 is SGHAT and CDR2 is FQNNGV. CDR3 length: 15 amino acids. Deletions cut 1 base from V and 4 bases from J, with 11 bases between. CDR3 sequence: CASSLGPGWNQPQHF. The CDR3 DNA reads as TGTGCCAGCAGCTTAGGACCAGGGTGGAATCAGCCCCAGCATTTT.

This clonotype has only one observation. A clone one base away is much larger, so this may be a read error. The gene calls are TRBV20-1 and TRBJ2-5; a possible D gene is TRBD2 (6 bases). Trimming cost V 0 bases and J 5 bases, with 25 bases left between them. Looked up from germline, CDR1 is DFQATT and CDR2 is SNEGSKA (reference sequence). This CDR3 spans 18 amino acids. The DNA for the CDR3 is TGCAGTGCTAGAGATTGGTCCAGGTCTAGCAGGAGCGGGGAGACCCAGTACTTC. It encodes CSARDWSRSSRSGETQYF.